Listed below are T cell receptor beta chains from one sample, sequenced in a study of blood T cell repertoires in COVID-19. Here immunoSEQ multiplex PCR was the method, and the copy in TCRdb shows in-frame clones only, minus some. The data contain 130,000 to 150,000 clones, around 84% of them seen just once; the ten biggest clones take up roughly 34%. Sequencing used peripheral blood. These receptors all stem from a human donor in a cohort sampled during active COVID-19. Each CDR3 is given without its conserved first and last residue.

j_call,v_call,cdr3_aa
TRBJ2-1,TRBV19,ASSTQGGNEQF
TRBJ2-7,TRBV27,ASTKSVAGSAEQY
TRBJ2-7,TRBV4-1,ASSQSASGAYEQY
TRBJ2-7,TRBV5-1,ASSLATGAPFYEQY
TRBJ1-1,TRBV30,AWSVLGRTEAF
TRBJ1-2,TRBV4-3,ASSLWVGGDYGYT
TRBJ1-4,TRBV7-2,ASSLGAGEKLF
TRBJ2-3,TRBV28,ASSFQRGRSTDTQY
TRBJ1-1,TRBV10-1,ASSGTTDTEAF
TRBJ2-2,TRBV7-7,ASTALSGSPNTGELF
TRBJ2-5,TRBV29-1,SVGTYKETQY
TRBJ2-4,TRBV5-4,ASSPAGLGDIQY
TRBJ1-6,TRBV5-1,ASSIGQGWNSPLH
TRBJ2-7,TRBV6-5,ASSYAGTYEQY
TRBJ1-5,TRBV19,ATQDRGGLGPQH
TRBJ2-7,TRBV5-1,ASSLKGPTYEQY
TRBJ2-1,TRBV6-5,ASSYARGGGANEQF
TRBJ1-1,TRBV19,ASTPRDGHTEAF
TRBJ1-1,TRBV30,AWSVPGYTEAF
TRBJ1-6,TRBV27,ASRVTGLGSPLH
TRBJ1-4,TRBV6-2/TRBV6-3,ASSWTGEKLF
TRBJ2-1,TRBV7-6,ASSLAVARGSLNEQF
TRBJ1-1,TRBV6-6,ASSLKQGMNTEAF
TRBJ1-5,TRBV19,ASSIQGSQPQH
TRBJ1-3,TRBV4-1,ASSRPGVSGNTIY
TRBJ2-4,TRBV6-1,ASSETRGGEPNLAKNIQY
TRBJ2-3,TRBV10-3,AIGPAASTDTQY
TRBJ2-5,TRBV19,ASSPTLGRGETQY
TRBJ1-2,TRBV11-3,ASSPGYGYT
TRBJ1-5,TRBV6-2/TRBV6-3,ASSDRGFSNQPQH
TRBJ2-7,TRBV7-6,ASSLSLDRGFDEQY
TRBJ2-2,TRBV27,ASKRQGDTGELF
TRBJ1-5,TRBV9,ASSPGEGISNQPQH
TRBJ2-1,TRBV7-7,ASSRGQGSYNEQF
TRBJ2-7,TRBV7-2,ASRLGTGTGEAWSYEQY